This T cell receptor beta chain was observed in a study of monozygotic twins with inflammatory bowel disease. In regard to this clonotype: What it recognizes is unknown.

General study results and limits: Differing T cell subtypes remained indistinguishable.

TCR libraries were prepared from roughly 3,300 ng total RNA each. Reprocessing the 5' RACE reads, TCRdb reports a single entry for every CDR3 protein and omits DNA. This sample's table reports over 200,000 distinct CDR3 sequences. The CDR3 is 15 residues long. V usage is TRBV12-3 or TRBV12-4 and J usage is TRBJ2-1; the TCRdb D gene call, TRBD2, has no DNA to confirm it. The source is a human donor with ulcerative colitis or Crohn's disease, or a healthy co-twin of an affected twin (not recorded which). The sequenced sample consisted of blood. CDR3 loop: CASSSRLAGYNEQFF.